This TCR beta chain was obtained from a study of blood T cell repertoires in COVID-19. Turning to the study itself: The analysed material was cDNA or gDNA that came from T cells, B-cell-depleted T cells, or PBMCs.

V lost 2 bases to trimming and J lost 5 bases, with 15 bases between them. Germline values: CDR1 MNHNS, CDR2 SASEGT. CDR3 length equals 15 residues. Authors' processing steps: Reference gene primer amplification gave estimated nucleated cell counts. Some clones are missing from TCRdb's copy, which holds only in-frame ones; the method was immunoSEQ multiplex PCR. V and J calls and clone size are given by that table; D and trimming were obtained from the DNA. This table holds approximately 500,000 clones, approximately 92% found once. This receptor was taken from a man aged 18 to 30 with COVID-19, enrolled during active disease. The genes are TRBV6-1 and TRBJ2-5; D is perhaps TRBD2 (5 bases). Specimen: peripheral blood. CDR3 loop: CASSEKSGWWETQYF. The CDR3 coding sequence is TGTGCCAGCAGTGAAAAGTCGGGGTGGTGGGAGACCCAGTACTTC.